The 27 T cell receptor beta chains in this list originate from one sample, sequenced in a study of monozygotic twins with inflammatory bowel disease. TCRdb reprocessed the 5' RACE reads and reports one entry per CDR3 protein, with no DNA. The data show some 160,000 distinct CDR3 sequences, and the top ten clones hold roughly 7%. Sample: blood. These receptors came from a human donor with ulcerative colitis or Crohn's disease, or a healthy co-twin of an affected twin (not recorded which).

V is TRBV7-9 and J is TRBJ2-7; TCRdb's D call, TRBD2, is unchecked because there is no DNA. In germline, CDR1 is SEHNR, CDR2 FQNEAQ (reference sequence). The CDR3 is 15 residues long. The CDR3 reads CASSLGPLGPYEQHF.

J is TRBJ2-1 and V is TRBV11-2; lacking DNA, the TRBD1 call made by TCRdb goes unchecked. This CDR3 has 16 residues. Germline CDR1 and CDR2: SGHAT and FQNNGV. The CDR3 sequence is CASSLDRAGIGHDQFF.

The chain recombines TRBV27 with TRBJ1-2. This CDR3 spans 14 amino acids. Germline V gives CDR1 MNHEY, CDR2 SMNVEV (reference sequence). The CDR3 here is CASSHRTGGNGYTF.

The J gene is TRBJ2-7, the V gene TRBV10-3. Germline V gene lookup returns CDR1 ENHRY and CDR2 SYGVKD. The CDR3 length is 13 residues. CDR3 region: CAIRPGSSYEQYF.

The chain carries TRBV7-2 and TRBJ1-1. This CDR3 has 16 residues. Germline values: CDR1 SGHTA, CDR2 FQGNSA. The CDR3 loop is CASSLWGPQMNTEAFF.

The chain joins TRBV11-2 to TRBJ2-2. The CDR3 is made up of 13 amino acids. Germline V lookup: CDR1 SGHAT, CDR2 FQNNGV. This CDR3 reads CASSLSNTGELFF.

The chain couples TRBV4-1 to TRBJ1-6. The CDR3 is made up of 13 amino acids. Germline V gives CDR1 MGHRA, CDR2 YSYEKL. This chain's CDR3 is CASSPTSNSPLHF.

V gene TRBV5-1 combines with J gene TRBJ2-1; the TCRdb D gene call, TRBD1, has no DNA to confirm it. CDR3 length: 13 amino acids. CDR1 and CDR2 from the germline V gene are SGHRS and YFSETQ. This CDR3 is CASKVGDRGEQFF.

V usage is TRBV28 and J usage is TRBJ2-1; absent DNA, TCRdb's TRBD2 call cannot be checked. This CDR3 is 16 amino acids long. Germline-derived CDR1 and CDR2 are MDHEN and SYDVKM. CDR3 sequence reads: CASSPDGLAGYNEQFF.

The chain has TRBV7-8 and TRBJ2-3; the D call of TRBD2 rests on TCRdb alone, since no DNA is present to check it. The CDR3 runs 16 residues. Germline assignment: CDR1 SGHVS and CDR2 FQNEAQ. The CDR3 sequence: CASSFLVAGRTDTQYF.

The chain recombines TRBV7-9 with TRBJ2-7; TCRdb's D gene call, TRBD1, goes unchecked for lack of DNA. Germline loops: CDR1 SEHNR, CDR2 FQNEAQ (reference sequence). The CDR3 covers 15 residues. CDR3 sequence reads: CASRHTGANPYEQYF.

V and J are TRBV5-5 and TRBJ1-5. The CDR3 is 15 amino acids. CDR1 and CDR2 from the germline V gene are SGHKS and YYEKEE (reference sequence). The CDR3 is CASGSMAGPAQPQHF.

This chain uses TRBV18 with TRBJ2-7; there is no DNA to check the TCRdb D call of TRBD1. The CDR3 extends over 14 amino acids. The germline V gene encodes CDR1 KGHSH and CDR2 LQKENI. The CDR3 here is CASSPSSTGIEQYF. The full variable domain, in which reference TRBV18 and TRBJ2-7 provide the parts outside the CDR3, is NAGVMQNPRHLVRRRGQEARLRCSPMKGHSHVYWYRQLPEEGLKFMVYLQKENIIDESGMPKERFSAEFPKEGPSILRIQQVVRGDSAAYFCASSPSSTGIEQYFGPGTRLTVT.

V is TRBV7-2 and J is TRBJ2-7; the D call from TCRdb, TRBD2, cannot be confirmed without DNA. The germline V gene encodes CDR1 SGHTA and CDR2 FQGNSA. The CDR3 spans 15 residues. The CDR3 here is CASSLTSGRVYEQYF.

The V call is TRBV20-1, the J call TRBJ1-6; absent DNA, TCRdb's TRBD1 call cannot be checked. The CDR3 covers 15 residues. Germline CDR1 reads DFQATT; CDR2 reads SNEGSKA (reference sequence). The CDR3: CSATPGQLFYSPLHF.

The J gene is TRBJ2-5, the V gene TRBV20-1; with no DNA, the TCRdb D assignment of TRBD1 cannot be verified. From germline, CDR1 is DFQATT and CDR2 SNEGSKA (reference sequence). This CDR3 has 14 residues. This CDR3 is CSARGGGKRETQYF.

V and J are TRBV29-1 and TRBJ2-1; no DNA is available, so the TRBD2 call from TCRdb remains unchecked. This CDR3 is built from 12 residues. Germline V gene sequence: CDR1 SQVTM, CDR2 ANQGSEA. The CDR3 loop reads CSGEGRGREQFF.

This chain's CDR3 is CASSLKGATTEAFF. V is TRBV7-9 and J is TRBJ1-1; absent DNA, TCRdb's TRBD1 call cannot be checked. The CDR3 has 14 residues. The germline gives CDR1 SEHNR, CDR2 FQNEAQ (reference sequence).

Here the CDR3 reads CASTPPRDPPSEQYF. The chain links TRBV21-1 to TRBJ2-7; TCRdb selects TRBD1, and the lack of DNA leaves this call unchecked. TRBV21-1 is reported as a pseudogene. CDR3 length: 15 amino acids.

The chain uses TRBV10-2 and TRBJ2-7; the TRBD1 assignment by TCRdb is unverifiable without DNA. There are 17 residues in the CDR3. Germline lookup yields CDR1 WSHSY and CDR2 SAAADI. The CDR3: CASSESTRRPETYEQYF.

The chain recombines TRBV5-1 with TRBJ2-7; the D call of TRBD1 rests on TCRdb alone, since no DNA is present to check it. The CDR3 is made up of 14 amino acids. CDR1 and CDR2 (germline): SGHRS, YFSETQ. CDR3 in amino acids: CASSPRDRDYEQYF.

This rearrangement joins TRBV9 to TRBJ2-5; the TCRdb D gene call, TRBD2, has no DNA to confirm it. The CDR3 runs 16 residues. Per germline, CDR1 SGDLS and CDR2 YYNGEE. This chain's CDR3 is CASSVGSSGGDSAQYF.

The V call is TRBV5-5, the J call TRBJ2-4; with no DNA, the TCRdb D assignment of TRBD1 cannot be verified. CDR3 length: 16 amino acids. Germline V CDR1 and CDR2: SGHKS, YYEKEE (reference sequence). Here the CDR3 reads CASSLRQALAKNIQYF. Together with reference TRBV5-5 and TRBJ2-4, the CDR3 gives the full variable domain: DAGVTQSPTHLIKTRGQQVTLRCSPISGHKSVSWYQQVLGQGPQFIFQYYEKEERGRGNFPDRFSARQFPNYSSELNVNALLLGDSALYLCASSLRQALAKNIQYFGAGTRLSVL.

The V and J genes are TRBV21-1 and TRBJ2-1; TCRdb designates TRBD1, a call that cannot be tested without DNA. TRBV21-1 is given as a pseudogene. The CDR3 is 17 residues long. This chain's CDR3 is CASRESGTGGRYNEQFF.

V gene TRBV6-1 combines with J gene TRBJ2-7; TCRdb reports TRBD1, a call that lacks DNA to check it against. The CDR3 is 15 residues long. Germline assignment: CDR1 MNHNS and CDR2 SASEGT. The chain's CDR3 is CASSLTGIRSYEQYF.

V and J are TRBV5-1 and TRBJ1-5; TCRdb's D gene call, TRBD1, goes unchecked for lack of DNA. Germline V gene lookup returns CDR1 SGHRS and CDR2 YFSETQ. The CDR3 is made up of 15 amino acids. The CDR3 reads CASSERQGGSQPQHF. The variable domain in full, completed from reference TRBV5-1 and TRBJ1-5, reads KAGVTQTPRYLIKTRGQQVTLSCSPISGHRSVSWYQQTPGQGLQFLFEYFSETQRNKGNFPGRFSGRQFSNSRSEMNVSTLELGDSALYLCASSERQGGSQPQHFGDGTRLSIL.

This CDR3 reads CSAGGGGHEQYF. This chain links TRBV20-1 with TRBJ2-7; checking the TCRdb D call of TRBD1 is not possible without DNA. Germline loops: CDR1 DFQATT, CDR2 SNEGSKA (reference sequence). This CDR3 is built from 12 residues.